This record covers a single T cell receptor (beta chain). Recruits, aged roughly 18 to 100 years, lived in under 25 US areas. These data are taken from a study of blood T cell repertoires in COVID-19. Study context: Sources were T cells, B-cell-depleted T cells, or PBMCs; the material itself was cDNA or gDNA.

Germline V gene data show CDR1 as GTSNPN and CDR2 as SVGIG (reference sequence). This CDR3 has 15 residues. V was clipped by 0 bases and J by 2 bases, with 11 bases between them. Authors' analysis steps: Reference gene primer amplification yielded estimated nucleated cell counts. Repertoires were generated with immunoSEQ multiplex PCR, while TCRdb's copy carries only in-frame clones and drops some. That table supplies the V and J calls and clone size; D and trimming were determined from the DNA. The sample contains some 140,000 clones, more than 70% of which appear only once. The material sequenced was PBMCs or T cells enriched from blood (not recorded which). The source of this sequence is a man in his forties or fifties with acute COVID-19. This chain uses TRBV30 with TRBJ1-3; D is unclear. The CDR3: CAWSVPHGTGNTIYF. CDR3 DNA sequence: TGTGCCTGGAGTGTACCCCACGGGACTGGAAACACCATATATTTT.